This T cell receptor beta chain stems from a study of cytomegalovirus exposure and HLA in healthy donors. Concerning this clone itself: Antigen: not known.

Study observations and caveats: TCR beta V- and J-gene trimming, according to a later analysis, was linked to a missense DCLRE1C variant. Sequencing depth roughly uniform across donors was assumed in presence/absence analyses.

V lost 5 bases to trimming and J lost 14 bases; unmatched junction nucleotides: 15. The length of the CDR3 is 14 residues. Germline V gene sequence: CDR1 GTSNPN, CDR2 SVGIG (reference sequence). It was with 60 Vbeta and 13 Jbeta primers that the PCR ran. The table came from immunoSEQ multiplex PCR; TCRdb's copy has only in-frame clones and leaves some out. The sample records about 130,000 clones, 81% being singletons. The chain links TRBV30 to TRBJ1-6, with 7 nucleotides matching TRBD1. Sequencing was carried out using PBMCs. This clonotype was sampled from a man between 18 and 35 years old in good health and CMV-seronegative. CDR3 in amino acids: CAWSGTVKIVTLHF. The CDR3 DNA reads TGTGCCTGGTCAGGGACAGTTAAGATTGTAACCCTCCACTTT. Complete variable domain (other parts from reference TRBV30 and TRBJ1-6): SQTIHQWPATLVQPVGSPLSLECTVEGTSNPNLYWYRQAAGRGLQLLFYSVGIGQISSEVPQNLSASRPQDRQFILSSKKLLLSDSGFYLCAWSGTVKIVTLHFGNGTRLTVT.